Here is one T cell receptor beta chain with its context. Antigen unknown. CDR1 and CDR2 from the germline V gene are LGHNT and FRNRAP. J was trimmed by 1 base and V by 5 bases; bases with no gene match: 12. CDR3 length: 18 residues. This sample was taken from a study of cytomegalovirus exposure and HLA in healthy donors. The PCR used 60 Vbeta and 13 Jbeta primers. Sequencing used immunoSEQ multiplex PCR; TCRdb keeps in-frame clones, though not all of them. The repertoire consists of some 89,000 clones, with approximately 70% occurring once and the leading ten covering 8% to 10%. Findings and caveats of the study: What was likely a sequencing artifact was a cluster of highly shared sequence variants.

Specimen: PBMCs. The clonotype comes from a man in his fifties or sixties in good health and CMV-seronegative. This chain connects TRBV12-5 to TRBJ1-5; TRBD1 matches 9 bases. The CDR3 loop is CASGIPGQGFYSNQPQHF. As DNA, the CDR3 is TGTGCTAGTGGTATACCGGGACAGGGTTTCTACAGCAATCAGCCCCAGCATTTT.